The clone carrying this TCR beta chain has a count of ten or more. These data belong to a study of T-cell reconstitution after alpha-beta-depleted transplantation in children. There are 15 residues in the CDR3. Germline CDR1 reads SGHTA; CDR2 reads FQGTGA. V was pared by 4 bases and J by 9 bases, with 7 bases of the junction left unmatched. This sample's TCRbeta library carried unique molecular identifier barcodes. TCRdb recomputed calls from the PCR reads with MiXCR, one row per CDR3 protein. The sample records over 70,000 distinct CDR3 sequences, about 12% being singletons. The source was PBMCs from the stem cell graft donor, collected from the stem cell graft. The rearrangement links TRBV7-3 to TRBJ1-6, with 9 nucleotides matching TRBD1. The TCR originated in a human donor who donated a stem cell graft to a child with inherited bone marrow failure. This chain's CDR3 is CASSSGQGMGSPLHF. The CDR3 DNA reads TGTGCCAGCAGCTCTGGACAGGGGATGGGTTCACCCCTCCACTTT.